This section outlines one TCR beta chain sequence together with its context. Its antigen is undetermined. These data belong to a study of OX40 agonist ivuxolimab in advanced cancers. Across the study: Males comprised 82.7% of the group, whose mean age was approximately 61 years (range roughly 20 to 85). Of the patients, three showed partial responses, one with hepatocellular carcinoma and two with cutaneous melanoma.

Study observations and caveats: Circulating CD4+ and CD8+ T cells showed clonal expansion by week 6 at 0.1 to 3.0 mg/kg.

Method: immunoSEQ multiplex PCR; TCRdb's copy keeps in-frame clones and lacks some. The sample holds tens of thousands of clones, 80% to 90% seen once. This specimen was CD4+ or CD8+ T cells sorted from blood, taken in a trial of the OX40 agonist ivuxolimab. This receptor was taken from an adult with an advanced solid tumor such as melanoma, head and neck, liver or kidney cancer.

The CDR3 region is CASSVQGFSYEQYF. CDR3 nucleotide sequence: TGTGCCAGCAGCGTACAGGGGTTTTCCTACGAGCAGTACTTC. This chain uses TRBV5-4 with TRBJ2-7; 7 bases fit TRBD1. This CDR3 region has 14 residues. Germline trimming cut 4 bases from V and 1 base from J; bases unmatched to any gene: 5. CDR1 is SGHNT and CDR2 is YYREEE in the germline V gene (reference sequence).